These 29 T cell receptor beta chains were sequenced from one sample in a study of cytomegalovirus exposure and HLA in healthy donors (dated by TCRdb to 2015 to 2018). Libraries were made using the immunoSEQ multiplex PCR assay. TCRdb obtained this table from immuneACCESS and retained in-frame rearrangements with V and J assigned. These tables miss some clones; where compared with another copy, unresolved V genes account for less than half of the shortfall, and the remainder is unexplained. Across this sample there are about 280,000 clones, with 70% to 90% seen only once. The top ten hold less than 1.2% of the sample. Sequenced: PBMCs. These receptors all stem from a young woman in good health and CMV-seronegative.

This clone was detected a few times. The V call is TRBV29-1, the J call TRBJ1-2, with D perhaps TRBD1 (5 bases). V shed 7 bases and J shed 4 bases, with 19 bases lying between them. Germline V gives CDR1 SQVTM, CDR2 ANQGSEA. The CDR3 runs to 14 residues. The CDR3 protein is CSGGMGQGGYGYTF. The CDR3 DNA is TGCAGCGGTGGAATGGGGCAGGGAGGCTATGGCTACACCTTC.

This clone was picked up a small number of times. V and J are TRBV11-2 and TRBJ2-7; TRBD1 is a possible D gene (6 bases). Germline V gives CDR1 SGHAT, CDR2 FQNNGV. The CDR3 has 15 residues. V lost 1 base and J 5 bases, leaving 15 bases between the germline ends. CDR3 coding DNA: TGTGCCAGCAGCTTAGCCGCGGTAGGGGGAAACGAGCAGTACTTC. It specifies CASSLAAVGGNEQYF.

The gene calls are TRBV27 and TRBJ2-3; D is uncertain. The CDR3 covers 15 residues. Trimming cost V 10 bases and J 0 bases, with 17 bases left between them. CDR1 and CDR2 from the germline V gene are MNHEY and SMNVEV (reference sequence). The CDR3 bases are TGTGCCACCAGCGAGGTATACAAGAGCACAGATACGCAGTATTTT. This translates into CATSEVYKSTDTQYF.

The genes are TRBV7-2 and TRBJ1-1; no firm D call. V was clipped by 5 bases and J by 2 bases, with 12 bases between them. This CDR3 has 14 amino acids. The germline V gene has CDR1 SGHTA and CDR2 FQGNSA. The CDR3 spells CASSNLMANTEAFF. The CDR3 coding sequence is TGTGCCAGCAGCAACCTTATGGCAAACACTGAAGCTTTCTTT.

The chain employs TRBV28 and TRBJ1-5; TRBD1 agrees at 8 bases. Trimming removed 6 bases from V and 3 bases from J; junction bases left unmatched: 7. The CDR3 has 15 amino acids. In germline, CDR1 is MDHEN, CDR2 SYDVKM. CDR3 in DNA: TGTGCCAGCAGGGGACAGGCAGGCAACAATCAGCCCCAGCATTTT. The encoded protein is CASRGQAGNNQPQHF. The entire variable domain, with the rest obtained from reference TRBV28 and TRBJ1-5, is as follows: DVKVTQSSRYLVKRTGEKVFLECVQDMDHENMFWYRQDPGLGLRLIYFSYDVKMKEKGDIPEGYSVSREKKERFSLILESASTNQTSMYLCASRGQAGNNQPQHFGDGTRLSIL.

The chain recombines TRBV19 with TRBJ2-5, with a tentative D call TRBD2 (6 bases). Trimming removed 3 bases from V and 5 bases from J, with 10 bases in between. Per germline, CDR1 LNHDA and CDR2 SQIVND (reference sequence). The CDR3 sequence is 13 residues long. CDR3 loop: CASSIQAGETQYF. CDR3 coding DNA: TGTGCCAGTAGTATCCAGGCGGGGGAGACCCAGTACTTC.

This clone was picked up one time. The chain employs TRBV19 and TRBJ1-4; no firm D call. V lost 4 bases to trimming and J lost 3 bases, with 12 bases between them. Per the germline V gene, CDR1 is LNHDA and CDR2 is SQIVND (reference sequence). This CDR3 spans 15 amino acids. CDR3 sequence reads: CASSTSRVANEKLFF. In nucleotides, the CDR3 is TGTGCCAGTAGTACCTCTCGTGTAGCTAATGAAAAACTGTTTTTT.

The chain links TRBV25-1 to TRBJ2-1, with D tentatively TRBD1 (5 bases). The germline CDR1 and CDR2 sequences are MGHDK and SYGVNS. Trimming left V 2 bases short and J 6 bases short, with 14 bases between. This CDR3 is 15 amino acids long. The CDR3: CASSETQASGNEQFF. CDR3 coding DNA: TGTGCCAGCAGTGAAACACAGGCCTCAGGCAATGAGCAGTTCTTC.

This chain links TRBV6-5 with TRBJ1-1; tentative D call: TRBD1 (5 bases). Germline CDR1 MNHEY, CDR2 SVGAGI. The ends were cut back, 3 bases at V and 6 bases at J, with 17 bases in the middle. The CDR3 consists of 15 residues. This chain's CDR3 is CASSYSGEGVAEAFF. The CDR3 DNA follows: TGTGCCAGCAGTTATTCGGGGGAAGGGGTGGCTGAAGCTTTCTTT.

This clone was found once. The rearrangement joins TRBV15 to TRBJ2-3, with 9 bases aligning to TRBD2. CDR3 size: 13 residues. Germline CDR1 and CDR2: LNHNV and YYDKDF (reference sequence). Trimming removed 7 bases from V and 6 bases from J; junction bases left unmatched: 5. Here the CDR3 DNA reads TGTGCCACCACGCTTGCGGGGGGGGATACGCAGTATTTT. Protein: CATTLAGGDTQYF.

This clone was recorded a few times. The chain has TRBV2 and TRBJ1-6; 7 positions agree with TRBD1. The CDR3 is 13 amino acids. Per germline, CDR1 SNHLY and CDR2 FYNNEI. Trimming took 6 bases from V and 7 from J; bases not matched to a gene: 3. This CDR3 is CASRTGLNSPLHF. Here the CDR3 DNA reads TGTGCCAGCAGGACAGGGCTCAATTCACCCCTCCACTTT.

The rearrangement joins TRBV30 to TRBJ2-2; D remains ambiguous. Germline CDR1 is GTSNPN and CDR2 is SVGIG (reference sequence). The CDR3 sequence is 13 residues long. V lost 4 bases and J 2 bases, leaving 8 bases between the germline ends. CDR3 nucleotides: TGTGCCTGGATTACTGATAACACCGGGGAGCTGTTTTTT. Amino acids: CAWITDNTGELFF. Using reference TRBV30 and TRBJ2-2 for the parts outside the CDR3, the full variable domain is SQTIHQWPATLVQPVGSPLSLECTVEGTSNPNLYWYRQAAGRGLQLLFYSVGIGQISSEVPQNLSASRPQDRQFILSSKKLLLSDSGFYLCAWITDNTGELFFGEGSRLTVL.

The chain recombines TRBV5-1 with TRBJ2-3; TRBD1 is a possible D gene (5 bases). V lost 3 bases and J 0 bases, leaving 14 bases between the germline ends. The CDR3 loop spans 16 amino acids. Germline CDR1 and CDR2: SGHRS and YFSETQ. The CDR3 sequence: CASSSLSTESTDTQYF. CDR3 bases: TGCGCCAGCAGCTCGCTATCGACAGAAAGCACAGATACGCAGTATTTT.

This clone was picked up one time. J is TRBJ1-1 and V is TRBV12-5; weak D call: TRBD1 (5 bases). Germline assignment: CDR1 LGHNT and CDR2 FRNRAP. The V gene lost 5 bases and the J gene lost 5 bases, with 12 bases spanning the gap. CDR3 length: 13 residues. The CDR3: CASGPERGTEAFF. The CDR3 DNA is TGTGCTAGTGGTCCCGAGCGGGGGACTGAAGCTTTCTTT.

In DNA, the CDR3 is TGTGCCAGCAGTGATTCAGAATTCGATCAGCCCCAGCATTTT. Translation: CASSDSEFDQPQHF. This chain links TRBV25-1 with TRBJ1-5; no clear D. This CDR3 is built from 14 residues. The V end was cut by 3 bases, the J end by 5 bases, with 11 bases between. The germline V gene has CDR1 MGHDK and CDR2 SYGVNS.

The chain carries TRBV5-6 and TRBJ2-7; 9 bases align to TRBD1. J gave up 6 bases and V 0 bases, and 4 bases lay outside the gene matches. CDR1 SGHDT and CDR2 YYEEEE come from the germline V gene. The CDR3 spans 14 residues. The chain's CDR3 is CASSLEGQGIEQYF. In DNA, the CDR3 is TGTGCCAGCAGCTTGGAGGGACAGGGTATCGAGCAGTACTTC.

This chain connects TRBV29-1 to TRBJ1-1, with D unclear. Germline values: CDR1 SQVTM, CDR2 ANQGSEA. V shed 5 bases and J shed 1 base, with 2 bases lying between them. The CDR3 loop spans 10 amino acids. The CDR3 DNA sequence: TGCAGCGTTCAGAACACTGAAGCTTTCTTT. It is translated as CSVQNTEAFF.

The chain carries TRBV18 and TRBJ2-5; 8 bases map to TRBD2. Germline V lookup: CDR1 KGHSH, CDR2 LQKENI. J was trimmed by 4 bases and V by 6 bases; bases with no gene match: 10. CDR3 length: 15 residues. CDR3 in DNA: TGTGCCAGCTCTCTTTATGCGGGAGGAGCAGAGACCCAGTACTTC. Its translation is CASSLYAGGAETQYF.

This clone was observed a few times. This rearrangement joins TRBV9 to TRBJ1-2; D is unresolved. V lost 1 base and J 4 bases, leaving 11 bases between the germline ends. In germline, CDR1 is SGDLS, CDR2 YYNGEE. This CDR3 has 14 amino acids. The CDR3 loop reads CASSVSSQAYGYTF. The CDR3 coding sequence is TGTGCCAGCAGCGTAAGTTCCCAGGCCTATGGCTACACCTTC.

The chain combines TRBV28 with TRBJ1-1, with 8 bases lining up with TRBD1. The CDR3 loop spans 14 amino acids. The V gene's germline CDR1 is MDHEN and CDR2 SYDVKM. Germline trimming cut 3 bases from V and 2 bases from J; bases unmatched to any gene: 2. The CDR3 DNA is TGTGCCAGCAGTTTGGACAGGGTCAACACTGAAGCTTTCTTT. Its protein is CASSLDRVNTEAFF.

For this clone: In the same sample, other DNA sequences code for this CDR3. The chain carries TRBV7-2 and TRBJ1-2; TRBD1 is a possible D gene (6 bases). The CDR3 consists of 13 residues. Germline V gene data show CDR1 as SGHTA and CDR2 as FQGNSA. V was pared by 1 base and J by 4 bases, with 7 bases between. The CDR3 sequence is CASSLVGGYGYTF. CDR3 in DNA: TGTGCCAGCAGCTTAGTAGGGGGCTATGGCTACACCTTC.

The genes are TRBV11-3 and TRBJ2-7; D might be TRBD1 (5 bases). Germline V CDR1 and CDR2: SGHNT, YENEEA. The CDR3 has 14 amino acids. V dropped 5 bases and J dropped 0 bases, with 11 bases sitting between them. The CDR3 nucleotides read TGTGCCAGCAGCCAAAGGACACGCTCCTACGAGCAGTACTTC. Protein product: CASSQRTRSYEQYF. Complete variable domain (other parts from reference TRBV11-3 and TRBJ2-7): EAGVVQSPRYKIIEKKQPVAFWCNPISGHNTLYWYLQNLGQGPELLIRYENEEAVDDSQLPKDRFSAERLKGVDSTLKIQPAELGDSAVYLCASSQRTRSYEQYFGPGTRLTVT.

The chain links TRBV5-6 to TRBJ2-7, with TRBD2 matching over 16 bases. The CDR3 sequence is 17 residues long. The J segment lost 2 bases and the V segment lost 4 bases, leaving 6 bases of the junction unmatched. The germline V gene has CDR1 SGHDT and CDR2 YYEEEE. The CDR3 loop reads CASSPAGTSGRAYEQYF. The CDR3 nucleotides are TGTGCCAGCAGCCCGGCCGGGACTAGCGGGAGGGCCTACGAGCAGTACTTC.

This clone was detected ten times or more. This chain's CDR3 is CASSWGRGAGYTF. The CDR3 nucleotides read TGTGCCAGCAGTTGGGGCAGGGGAGCTGGCTACACCTTC. The rearrangement uses TRBV28 and TRBJ1-2; D is possibly TRBD1 (6 bases). Germline V gene lookup returns CDR1 MDHEN and CDR2 SYDVKM. Trimming took 4 bases from V and 7 from J, leaving 13 bases between them. The CDR3 extends over 13 amino acids.

The V and J genes are TRBV11-3 and TRBJ2-3; unclear D gene. V was shortened by 1 base and J by 0 bases, with 14 bases between the two germline ends. CDR1 is SGHNT and CDR2 is YENEEA in the germline V gene. There are 17 residues in the CDR3. CDR3 residues: CASSLGSVGRSTDTQYF. CDR3 coding DNA: TGTGCCAGCAGCTTAGGTTCGGTGGGCCGTAGCACAGATACGCAGTATTTT.

This clone was picked up one time. In nucleotides, the CDR3 is TGTGCCTGGAGGATTAGCGGAAACGGGTTAGAGACCCAGTACTTC. Its protein product is CAWRISGNGLETQYF. J is TRBJ2-5 and V is TRBV30; D might be TRBD2 (6 bases). The germline CDR1 and CDR2 sequences are GTSNPN and SVGIG (reference sequence). V was trimmed by 3 bases and J by 4 bases, leaving 18 bases between them. The CDR3 has 15 residues.

The chain uses TRBV15 and TRBJ1-3; TRBD1 is a possible D gene (6 bases). The V end lost 5 bases, the J end lost 0 bases, and 8 bases lay between the germline ends. There are 14 residues in the CDR3. Germline values: CDR1 LNHNV, CDR2 YYDKDF (reference sequence). CDR3 in DNA: TGTGCCACCAGCGGGGGCTCCTCTGGAAACACCATATATTTT. Translating it yields CATSGGSSGNTIYF.

This chain uses TRBV7-9 with TRBJ2-5; TRBD2 aligns across 10 bases. This CDR3 contains 15 residues. Germline V lookup: CDR1 SEHNR, CDR2 FQNEAQ (reference sequence). Trimming took 4 bases from V and 2 from J; bases not matched to a gene: 4. CDR3 sequence reads: CASSSGLASQETQYF. CDR3 nucleotide sequence: TGTGCCAGCAGCTCGGGACTAGCGAGTCAAGAGACCCAGTACTTC.

The rearrangement links TRBV2 to TRBJ2-3; TRBD2 agrees at 12 bases. This CDR3 contains 17 residues. The V and J ends lost 6 bases and 5 bases, in that order; junction bases with no gene match: 12. Germline lookup yields CDR1 SNHLY and CDR2 FYNNEI. CDR3 DNA: TGTGCCAGCAGCTACCGGACTAGCGGGGCAGGGGAAGATACGCAGTATTTT. Translating it yields CASSYRTSGAGEDTQYF.